These T cell receptor beta chains were read from a single sample in a study of T cells expressing NK-cell markers. One entry per CDR3 protein, without DNA, is what TCRdb gives after re-calling the 5' RACE reads. In all, the sample yields roughly 430,000 distinct CDR3 sequences. The sequenced material came from blood T cells: a sorted CD56 or NKG2C T cell subset, CD4+ or CD8+ T cells, or bulk PBMC T cells (not recorded which). The receptors stem from a woman between 18 and 69 years old in good health. Each CDR3 is given with its conserved first and last residue. The order of the fields is V gene, J gene, CDR3 protein.

V: TRBV7-3
J: TRBJ2-7
CDR3: CASSLSQGDKQYF

V: TRBV2
J: TRBJ2-5
CDR3: CASSPTRSRETQYF

V: TRBV20-1
J: TRBJ2-1
CDR3: CSARWSGDNEQFF

V: TRBV12-3/TRBV12-4
J: TRBJ2-5
CDR3: CASSPTRGARMTQYF

V: TRBV6-1
J: TRBJ1-1
CDR3: CASSVIAEAFF

V: TRBV6-5
J: TRBJ2-6
CDR3: CASSYSRIGANVLTF

V: TRBV7-9
J: TRBJ1-4
CDR3: CAISQGPNEKLFF

V: TRBV4-2
J: TRBJ2-2
CDR3: CASSQDLGVLSGELFF

V: TRBV11-3
J: TRBJ2-2
CDR3: CASSAGTTNTGELFF

V: TRBV7-8
J: TRBJ2-2
CDR3: CASSLVVRGTGELFF

V: TRBV5-5
J: TRBJ2-7
CDR3: CASSLETGPTYEQYF

V: TRBV4-3
J: TRBJ2-2
CDR3: CASSQEQGSAGELFF

V: TRBV29-1
J: TRBJ1-2
CDR3: CSVEDDRGANYGYTF

V: TRBV7-3
J: TRBJ1-5
CDR3: CASSSRDRGLGQPQHF

V: TRBV5-1
J: TRBJ2-5
CDR3: CASSVGLQRETQYF

V: TRBV20-1
J: TRBJ1-2
CDR3: CSASGVGKRGYTF

V: TRBV5-1
J: TRBJ1-6
CDR3: CASSLEGNGPLHF

V: TRBV12-3/TRBV12-4
J: TRBJ2-1
CDR3: CASSFPRGGYNEQFF

V: TRBV7-9
J: TRBJ1-2
CDR3: CASSLLGSGERDGYTF

V: TRBV12-3/TRBV12-4
J: TRBJ2-2
CDR3: CASSFIRVSGELFF

V: TRBV5-1
J: TRBJ2-7
CDR3: CASQLGQGRSYEQYF

V: TRBV13
J: TRBJ2-1
CDR3: CASRAYTKMDEQFF

V: TRBV6-1
J: TRBJ2-2
CDR3: CASSPPGGAEPGELFF

V: TRBV6-6
J: TRBJ1-1
CDR3: CASSYSSVEAFF

V: TRBV6-2/TRBV6-3
J: TRBJ1-5
CDR3: CASRGGQGYQPQHF

V: TRBV7-9
J: TRBJ2-7
CDR3: CASSTPSGRGDEQYF

V: TRBV5-8
J: TRBJ2-2
CDR3: CASSLRGTGIGELFF

V: TRBV4-1
J: TRBJ2-1
CDR3: CASSQDRAGQTSYNEQFF

V: TRBV20-1
J: TRBJ2-7
CDR3: CSARDYSYEQYF

V: TRBV24-1
J: TRBJ2-5
CDR3: CATSDSVETQYF

V: TRBV12-5
J: TRBJ1-5
CDR3: CASGLVSGGPNQPQHF

V: TRBV5-1
J: TRBJ2-3
CDR3: CASSLDLGRTDTQYF